These T cell receptor beta chains were read from a single sample in a study of blood T cell repertoires in COVID-19. Using immunoSEQ multiplex PCR, the repertoire was profiled, and TCRdb retains in-frame clones only, with some absent. The sample contains around 300,000 clones, 90% of which appear only once. The sample comprised peripheral blood. These TCRs come from a woman in her 30s with COVID-19, enrolled during active disease. CDR3s include the opening cysteine and the closing phenylalanine or tryptophan. A D gene is named only where the DNA matches it firmly. Size is omitted from some rows. Given values are once, few, many or a class for expanded clones.

j_gene: TRBJ1-2
abundance: -
d_gene: -
v_gene: TRBV7-9
CDR3nt: TGTGCCAGCAGCCTCGGCGGGCAGAGCTATGGCTACACCTTC
CDR3aa: CASSLGGQSYGYTF

j_gene: TRBJ1-1
abundance: -
d_gene: -
v_gene: TRBV2
CDR3nt: TGTGCCAGCATCTTACTCGCAGGGGCTAACACTGAAGCTTTCTTT
CDR3aa: CASILLAGANTEAFF

j_gene: TRBJ2-1
abundance: -
d_gene: TRBD2
v_gene: TRBV11-2
CDR3nt: TGTGCCAGCAGCTTAGATCCTAGCGGCGGATCCTACAATGAGCAGTTCTTC
CDR3aa: CASSLDPSGGSYNEQFF

j_gene: TRBJ2-7
abundance: once
d_gene: TRBD1
v_gene: TRBV18
CDR3nt: TGTGCCAGCTCCATACAGGGGAACGAGCAGTACTTC
CDR3aa: CASSIQGNEQYF

j_gene: TRBJ2-2
abundance: -
d_gene: TRBD2
v_gene: TRBV7-3
CDR3nt: TGTGCCAGCAGCCAAGGGGCTAGCGGGGTTACCGGGGAGCTGTTTTTT
CDR3aa: CASSQGASGVTGELFF

j_gene: TRBJ2-5
abundance: -
d_gene: TRBD1
v_gene: TRBV7-3
CDR3nt: TGTGCCAGCAGCTTATCGGGACAGGTCCAAGAGACCCAGTACTTC
CDR3aa: CASSLSGQVQETQYF

j_gene: TRBJ1-4
abundance: -
d_gene: -
v_gene: TRBV2
CDR3nt: TGTGCCAGCAGTCGTCAGGGGCTTCGTGCTAATGAAAAACTGTTTTTT
CDR3aa: CASSRQGLRANEKLFF

j_gene: TRBJ1-5
abundance: -
d_gene: -
v_gene: TRBV2
CDR3nt: TGTGCCAGCAGCCCCGAGGGAGTTCTCACAGCTCAGCCCCAGCATTTT
CDR3aa: CASSPEGVLTAQPQHF

j_gene: TRBJ1-2
abundance: -
d_gene: TRBD1
v_gene: TRBV19
CDR3nt: TGTGCCAGTGGAACTCAGGGGGCGGGCTATGGCTACACCTTC
CDR3aa: CASGTQGAGYGYTF

j_gene: TRBJ2-7
abundance: -
d_gene: -
v_gene: TRBV7-2
CDR3nt: TGTGCCAGCAGCTTCGCACTCTCCTACGAGCAGTACTTC
CDR3aa: CASSFALSYEQYF

j_gene: TRBJ2-1
abundance: -
d_gene: -
v_gene: TRBV9
CDR3nt: TGTGCCAGCAGCGGGCCTAGGACCTACAATGAGCAGTTCTTC
CDR3aa: CASSGPRTYNEQFF

j_gene: TRBJ1-1
abundance: -
d_gene: -
v_gene: TRBV6-5
CDR3nt: TGTGCCAGCAGTCCCGTCACAGGATCTGAAGCTTTCTTT
CDR3aa: CASSPVTGSEAFF

j_gene: TRBJ2-7
abundance: -
d_gene: -
v_gene: TRBV21-1
CDR3nt: TGTGCCAGCAGCAAGGGGGGAGTGACGACCTACGAGCAGTACTTC
CDR3aa: CASSKGGVTTYEQYF

j_gene: TRBJ1-3
abundance: -
d_gene: -
v_gene: TRBV28
CDR3nt: TGTGCCAGCAGTACCTGGGAGGGAGGAAACACCATATATTTT
CDR3aa: CASSTWEGGNTIYF

j_gene: TRBJ2-1
abundance: many
d_gene: -
v_gene: TRBV13
CDR3nt: TGTGCCAGCAGCCTGGGACTCGGCAATGAGCAGTTCTTC
CDR3aa: CASSLGLGNEQFF

j_gene: TRBJ1-2
abundance: -
d_gene: -
v_gene: TRBV19
CDR3nt: TGTGCCAGTAGTATAGGCACAGGGAGCTATGGCTACACCTTC
CDR3aa: CASSIGTGSYGYTF

j_gene: TRBJ2-1
abundance: -
d_gene: TRBD1
v_gene: TRBV28
CDR3nt: TGTGCCAGCAGTTTGCAGGGGGCGAGGAATGAGCAGTTCTTC
CDR3aa: CASSLQGARNEQFF

j_gene: TRBJ2-4
abundance: -
d_gene: TRBD2
v_gene: TRBV23-1
CDR3nt: TGCGCCAGCAGTCAATCCGCTAGCGGTTTAGCCAAAAACATTCAGTACTTC
CDR3aa: CASSQSASGLAKNIQYF

j_gene: TRBJ1-3
abundance: once
d_gene: -
v_gene: TRBV7-9
CDR3nt: TGTGCCAGCAGCTTGGCAGGGGTTTTTGAAGGAAACACCATATATTTT
CDR3aa: CASSLAGVFEGNTIYF